This TCR beta chain was identified during a study of technical replicates of blood from several donors. The CDR3 sequence is 15 residues long. The germline CDR1 and CDR2 sequences are SGHVS and FQNEAQ. Trimming left V 5 bases short and J 0 bases short, with 13 bases between. The repertoire was sequenced with immunoSEQ multiplex PCR; TCRdb's copy has only in-frame clones and lacks some. Among tens of thousands of clones listed, 70% to 90% were seen once. The table lists this clone with a few counts. The sample taken for sequencing was PBMCs. The sequence derives from a human donor in good health. Some clones in this sample may be carry-over from other donors' samples. This chain links TRBV7-8 with TRBJ1-2; D is uncertain. CDR3 sequence (DNA): TGTGCCAGCAGCCCCCGACGAGGAGCTAACTATGGCTACACCTTC. Translation gives CASSPRRGANYGYTF.